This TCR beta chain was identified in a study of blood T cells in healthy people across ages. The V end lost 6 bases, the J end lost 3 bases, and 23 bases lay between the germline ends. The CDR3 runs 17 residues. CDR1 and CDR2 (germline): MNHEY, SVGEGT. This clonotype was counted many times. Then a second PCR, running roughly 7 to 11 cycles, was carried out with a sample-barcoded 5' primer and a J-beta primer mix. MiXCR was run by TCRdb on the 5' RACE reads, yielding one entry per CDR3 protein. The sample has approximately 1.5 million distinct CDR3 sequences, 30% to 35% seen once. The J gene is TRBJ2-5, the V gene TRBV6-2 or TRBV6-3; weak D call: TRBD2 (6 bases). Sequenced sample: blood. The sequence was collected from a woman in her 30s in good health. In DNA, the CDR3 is TGTGCCAGCAGCCCTTTCTCCGGGACTCTGAAAAAAGAGACCCAGTACTTC. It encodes CASSPFSGTLKKETQYF.